This T cell receptor beta chain was captured in a study of T cells in Graves' hyperthyroidism and ophthalmopathy. About the research overall: Initial diagnosis, before any treatment, was when peripheral blood was collected.

The CDR3 is 15 amino acids. Germline assignment: CDR1 SGDLS and CDR2 YYNGEE. V lost 0 bases to trimming and J lost 3 bases, with 9 bases between them. A note on this clonotype: Its antigen is not known.

Authors of the study amplified TCR beta CDR3 regions from RNA transcripts. The primer set for the first-round RT-PCR of the TCR CDR3 was HTBI. A single record per CDR3 protein comes from TCRdb applying MiXCR to the multiplex PCR reads. Of hundreds of thousands of distinct CDR3 sequences detected, roughly a fifth appear once; the ten largest clones hold roughly 39%. Study results and limitations: Most thyroid clonotypes that were expanded above 0.001 also turned up in blood.

Criteria for exclusion of patients were uncontrolled infection, other autoimmune disease, pregnancy or lactation. The TCR sequence derives from a man aged 45-65 years with Graves' ophthalmopathy. The V gene is TRBV9, the J gene TRBJ2-2; unclear D gene. The sample comprised blood. The CDR3 sequence: CASSVDGRYTGELFF. The CDR3 nucleotides are TGTGCCAGCAGCGTAGATGGCAGATACACCGGGGAGCTGTTTTTT.